This TCR beta chain was sequenced for a study of cytomegalovirus exposure and HLA in healthy donors. Vbeta (60) and Jbeta (13) primers were used in the PCR. The data were produced by immunoSEQ multiplex PCR, yet TCRdb's version contains in-frame clones alone and is incomplete. The table has around 97,000 clones, roughly two thirds seen once. The CDR3 extends over 18 amino acids. V was clipped by 6 bases and J by 5 bases; unmatched bases: 20. Germline V gene sequence: CDR1 SGHTA, CDR2 FQGNSA. Sequences were obtained from PBMCs. The clonotype comes from a man between 40 and 49 years old in good health and CMV-seronegative. The chain has TRBV7-2 and TRBJ1-1; 8 bases match TRBD1. DNA for the CDR3: TGTGCCAGCAGACGAAGATCTTCCGGTCAGGGGGCAGGAACTGAAGCTTTCTTT. Translating gives CASRRRSSGQGAGTEAFF.